Below are 30 T cell receptor beta chains sequenced from a single sample in a study of T cell responses to AZD1222 COVID-19 vaccine. Sequencing used immunoSEQ multiplex PCR; TCRdb keeps in-frame clones, though not all of them. The sample holds around 130,000 clones; 70% to 90% are singletons and the top ten take 4.5% to 7%. Sequencing was performed on peripheral blood, taken 28 days after the second AZD1222 dose. The receptor source for this set is an adult who received the AZD1222 COVID-19 vaccine.

The J gene is TRBJ2-1, the V gene TRBV2; 10 bases line up with TRBD2. The ends lost 5 bases at V and 0 bases at J; junction bases unmatched: 10. CDR3 length equals 18 residues. The germline V gene has CDR1 SNHLY and CDR2 FYNNEI. In nucleotides, the CDR3 is TGTGCCAGCAGTACTTCATCCGGGACTAGCGTCTCCTACAATGAGCAGTTCTTC. This codes for CASSTSSGTSVSYNEQFF.

This clone was recorded once. This rearrangement joins TRBV3-1 (or the pseudogene TRBV3-2) to TRBJ2-7; D is unresolved. V gave up 0 bases and J gave up 0 bases, with 3 bases separating them. Germline-derived CDR1 and CDR2 are LGHDT and YNNKEL (reference sequence). CDR3 size: 13 residues. This CDR3 is CASSQEASYEQYF. The CDR3 DNA reads as TGTGCCAGCAGCCAAGAGGCCTCCTACGAGCAGTACTTC.

This clone was seen a handful of times. The rearrangement links TRBV6-2 or TRBV6-3 to TRBJ1-3, with 8 positions matching TRBD1. The germline V gene encodes CDR1 MNHEY and CDR2 SVGEGT. The CDR3 covers 17 residues. The J segment lost 4 bases and the V segment lost 4 bases, leaving 12 bases of the junction unmatched. In nucleotides, the CDR3 is TGTGCCAGCAGTTGGTCGAGACAGGGGATCGCCGGAAACACCATATATTTT. Encoded protein: CASSWSRQGIAGNTIYF.

The chain couples TRBV7-9 to TRBJ1-2; 7 bases are a match to TRBD1. The ends lost 5 bases at V and 6 bases at J; junction bases unmatched: 6. Germline CDR1 is SEHNR and CDR2 is FQNEAQ (reference sequence). There are 13 residues in the CDR3. In nucleotides, the CDR3 is TGTGCCAGCAGCCCGACAGGGAGCCATGGCTACACCTTC. The encoded protein is CASSPTGSHGYTF.

This chain connects TRBV5-1 to TRBJ2-5; 9 bases align to TRBD1. Germline values: CDR1 SGHRS, CDR2 YFSETQ. Trimming at V came to 4 bases and at J to 2 bases, leaving 12 bases not matched to a gene. CDR3 size: 17 residues. CDR3 nucleotides: TGCGCCAGCAGCCCCGGCCGAGCCGGGACAGGGCAAGAGACCCAGTACTTC. This encodes CASSPGRAGTGQETQYF.

This clone was seen only once. The gene calls are TRBV20-1 and TRBJ2-2; the D gene is possibly TRBD2 (6 bases). Germline V gives CDR1 DFQATT, CDR2 SNEGSKA (reference sequence). The CDR3 consists of 13 residues. Trimming stripped 3 bases from V and 7 bases from J, with 12 bases between. The CDR3 spells CSASRASVGELFF. The CDR3 region has the DNA TGCAGTGCTAGTCGGGCTAGCGTCGGGGAGCTGTTTTTT.

The chain carries TRBV3-1 (or the pseudogene TRBV3-2) and TRBJ1-5; a weak D match, TRBD1 (5 bases). Germline V gene data show CDR1 as LGHDT and CDR2 as YNNKEL (reference sequence). The V end was cut by 0 bases, the J end by 7 bases, with 13 bases between. The CDR3 spans 15 residues. The CDR3 here is CASSQEKGTRQPQHF. Here the CDR3 DNA reads TGTGCCAGCAGCCAAGAGAAGGGGACTAGACAGCCCCAGCATTTT.

The chain uses TRBV3-1 (or the pseudogene TRBV3-2) and TRBJ1-1, with D perhaps matching TRBD1 (6 bases). Germline CDR1 is LGHDT and CDR2 is YNNKEL (reference sequence). V shed 4 bases and J shed 3 bases, with 15 bases lying between them. The CDR3 has 15 residues. The CDR3 reads CASSPGQGWDTEAFF. CDR3 in DNA: TGTGCCAGCAGCCCCGGTCAGGGGTGGGACACTGAAGCTTTCTTT.

V usage is TRBV29-1 and J usage is TRBJ1-1; 9 bases map to TRBD1. This CDR3 comprises 12 residues. Germline assignment: CDR1 SQVTM and CDR2 ANQGSEA. V dropped 4 bases and J dropped 5; count of bases not matched to a gene: 2. The DNA for the CDR3 is TGCAGCGTTGCCGGACAGGGGACTGAAGCTTTCTTT. This codes for CSVAGQGTEAFF.

J is TRBJ2-1 and V is TRBV7-3; 8 nucleotides line up with TRBD2. Germline assignment: CDR1 SGHTA and CDR2 FQGTGA. CDR3 size: 15 residues. Trimming at V came to 3 bases and at J to 7 bases, leaving 8 bases not matched to a gene. This CDR3 reads CASSLEGLAGNEQFF. Written as DNA, the CDR3 is TGTGCCAGCAGCTTGGAAGGACTAGCCGGTAATGAGCAGTTCTTC.

The genes are TRBV7-2 and TRBJ2-1; perhaps TRBD2 as D (8 bases). Per germline, CDR1 SGHTA and CDR2 FQGNSA. V was pared by 0 bases and J by 8 bases, with 17 bases between. CDR3 size: 16 residues. CDR3 region: CASSLAGGTAGDEQFF. The CDR3 DNA follows: TGTGCCAGCAGCTTAGCTGGAGGGACAGCGGGGGATGAGCAGTTCTTC.

V is TRBV9 and J is TRBJ2-7; 10 bases are a match to TRBD1. CDR3 length: 17 residues. V lost 2 bases and J lost 0; bases outside the gene matches: 8. CDR1 SGDLS and CDR2 YYNGEE come from the germline V gene. Written as DNA, the CDR3 is TGTGCCAGCAGCGTTGGGTTCCGGACAGGGGGCTCCTACGAGCAGTACTTC. This codes for CASSVGFRTGGSYEQYF.

This chain joins TRBV3-1 (or the pseudogene TRBV3-2) and TRBJ1-2; D gene ambiguous. Trimming took 4 bases from V and 7 from J, leaving 16 bases between them. The germline gives CDR1 LGHDT, CDR2 YNNKEL (reference sequence). This CDR3 spans 14 amino acids. CDR3 coding DNA: TGTGCCAGCAGCCTTACCGCGGGGAATAGTGGCTACACCTTC. Translated, it gives CASSLTAGNSGYTF.

The chain recombines TRBV7-9 with TRBJ1-2; 12 bases are a match to TRBD1. V dropped 5 bases and J dropped 7; count of bases not matched to a gene: 8. There are 15 residues in the CDR3. The germline CDR1 and CDR2 sequences are SEHNR and FQNEAQ (reference sequence). The CDR3 region is CASSPGDRGHGGYTF. The CDR3, as DNA: TGTGCCAGCAGCCCGGGGGACAGGGGGCACGGTGGCTACACCTTC.

In this sample, this clone turned up many times. The chain uses TRBV7-2 and TRBJ1-3, with no clear D. CDR1 is SGHTA and CDR2 is FQGNSA in the germline V gene. V was clipped by 5 bases and J by 4 bases, with 12 bases between them. The CDR3 covers 14 residues. In DNA, the CDR3 is TGTGCCAGCAGCCACGGGCCGGGGGGAAACACCATATATTTT. Translating it yields CASSHGPGGNTIYF.

The V call is TRBV5-6, the J call TRBJ2-7, with 12 bases fitting TRBD1. This CDR3 is 16 amino acids long. Looked up from germline, CDR1 is SGHDT and CDR2 is YYEEEE. The V and J ends lost 3 bases and 4 bases, in that order; junction bases with no gene match: 8. The CDR3 loop reads CASSSLGDRGRYEQYF. CDR3 sequence (DNA): TGTGCCAGCAGCTCCTTAGGGGACAGGGGGCGTTACGAGCAGTACTTC.

CDR3 DNA: TGTGCCAGCAGTTTACGGGCAGGGGTGAACACTGAAGCTTTCTTT. This gives the protein CASSLRAGVNTEAFF. The V gene is TRBV27, the J gene TRBJ1-1, with D possibly being TRBD1 (6 bases). Germline CDR1 reads MNHEY; CDR2 reads SMNVEV (reference sequence). V shed 2 bases and J shed 0 bases, with 10 bases lying between them. The CDR3 has 15 amino acids.

J is TRBJ2-3 and V is TRBV4-2; possibly TRBD2 for D (6 bases). From germline, CDR1 is LGHNA and CDR2 YNFKEQ. V lost 0 bases and J 0 bases, leaving 7 bases between the germline ends. The CDR3 covers 15 residues. The CDR3 region has the DNA TGTGCCAGCAGCCAAGAACGGGAGAGCACAGATACGCAGTATTTT. It yields the protein CASSQERESTDTQYF.

V is TRBV6-5 and J is TRBJ2-7, with 8 nucleotides matching TRBD2. After removal of 4 bases from V and 1 base from J, the junction contained 3 bases not matched to a gene. The CDR3 runs to 14 residues. Germline CDR1 reads MNHEY; CDR2 reads SVGAGI. As DNA, the CDR3 is TGTGCCAGCAGTTTAATAGCGGGATCCTACGAGCAGTACTTC. It translates to CASSLIAGSYEQYF.

V and J are TRBV24-1 and TRBJ2-1, with D perhaps TRBD1 (6 bases). Germline CDR1 KGHDR, CDR2 SFDVKD. The CDR3 totals 15 residues. V was trimmed by 4 bases and J by 7 bases, leaving 16 bases between them. This chain's CDR3 is CATSDFSRGGNEQFF. For the CDR3, the DNA is TGTGCCACCAGTGACTTTAGCAGGGGCGGAAATGAGCAGTTCTTC.

The chain employs TRBV25-1 and TRBJ1-2; D may be TRBD1 (5 bases). Trimming took 2 bases from V and 9 from J, leaving 16 bases between them. CDR3 length: 14 residues. Germline CDR1 reads MGHDK; CDR2 reads SYGVNS. The CDR3 DNA is TGTGCCAGCAGTGAACCCGGGACGGTGCCTAGCTACACCTTC. Translation gives CASSEPGTVPSYTF.

The chain links TRBV11-3 to TRBJ1-3; no clear D gene. With 4 bases removed from V and 3 bases from J, the gap between germline ends came to 7 bases. The CDR3 has 13 residues. Germline V lookup: CDR1 SGHNT, CDR2 YENEEA. CDR3 sequence (DNA): TGTGCCAGCAGCTCGGCTGGTGGAAACACCATATATTTT. Translation gives CASSSAGGNTIYF. Complete variable domain (other parts from reference TRBV11-3 and TRBJ1-3): EAGVVQSPRYKIIEKKQPVAFWCNPISGHNTLYWYLQNLGQGPELLIRYENEEAVDDSQLPKDRFSAERLKGVDSTLKIQPAELGDSAVYLCASSSAGGNTIYFGEGSWLTVV.

This clone has a handful of counts. This chain connects TRBV7-2 to TRBJ1-6; possibly TRBD1 for D (6 bases). This CDR3 contains 15 residues. Germline V lookup: CDR1 SGHTA, CDR2 FQGNSA. V shed 4 bases and J shed 4 bases, with 11 bases lying between them. CDR3 sequence reads: CASSSGQLYNSPLHF. CDR3 in DNA: TGTGCCAGCAGCTCTGGACAGCTTTATAATTCACCCCTCCACTTT.

The chain recombines TRBV19 with TRBJ1-3; D call uncertain. Germline values: CDR1 LNHDA, CDR2 SQIVND (reference sequence). The CDR3 consists of 13 residues. V lost 7 bases and J lost 0, with 7 bases in between. The CDR3 protein is CASIKGSGNTIYF. CDR3 DNA: TGTGCCAGTATCAAGGGCTCTGGAAACACCATATATTTT.

The chain joins TRBV7-9 to TRBJ2-5; 11 nucleotides match TRBD1. Germline V gene lookup returns CDR1 SEHNR and CDR2 FQNEAQ (reference sequence). The V segment lost 5 bases and the J segment 5 bases; nucleotides outside the gene matches: 7. The CDR3 has 15 residues. CDR3 coding DNA: TGTGCCAGCAGCACTAGGACAGGGGGCGGGGAGACCCAGTACTTC. It encodes CASSTRTGGGETQYF.

V is TRBV29-1 and J is TRBJ2-3; 10 bases are a match to TRBD2. The CDR3 covers 14 residues. J was trimmed by 2 bases and V by 6 bases; bases with no gene match: 5. Per germline, CDR1 SQVTM and CDR2 ANQGSEA. The CDR3 DNA sequence: TGCAGCGTAAGCGGGGGGGCGATCACAGATACGCAGTATTTT. Its translation: CSVSGGAITDTQYF.

The chain's CDR3 is CASSLFGRATTGELFF. CDR3 DNA: TGTGCCAGCAGCTTGTTCGGCAGGGCGACGACCGGGGAGCTGTTTTTT. The gene calls are TRBV5-6 and TRBJ2-2; D is possibly TRBD1 (5 bases). Trimming stripped 1 base from V and 5 bases from J, with 15 bases between. The CDR3 extends over 16 amino acids. Germline CDR1 reads SGHDT; CDR2 reads YYEEEE.

This chain joins TRBV4-1 and TRBJ2-7; the D gene is possibly TRBD1 (5 bases). The ends were cut back, 0 bases at V and 4 bases at J, with 13 bases in the middle. The V gene's germline CDR1 is MGHRA and CDR2 YSYEKL. This CDR3 comprises 15 residues. Here the CDR3 DNA reads TGCGCCAGCAGCCAAGATCGGCAGGGTATTTACGAGCAGTACTTC. It codes for CASSQDRQGIYEQYF.

The V call is TRBV27, the J call TRBJ1-5; D is unclear. This CDR3 has 15 amino acids. From germline, CDR1 is MNHEY and CDR2 SMNVEV (reference sequence). V was trimmed by 6 bases and J by 7 bases, leaving 19 bases between them. CDR3 in DNA: TGTGCCAGCAGCGATAGGCCTTCTTTACGCCAGCCCCAGCATTTT. Translating gives CASSDRPSLRQPQHF.

The CDR3 sequence: CASSWVSLNTEAFF. Here the CDR3 DNA reads TGTGCCAGCAGTTGGGTCAGTTTGAACACTGAAGCTTTCTTT. V gene TRBV28 combines with J gene TRBJ1-1; D gene uncertain. Germline assignment: CDR1 MDHEN and CDR2 SYDVKM. The germline V and J ends were trimmed by 4 bases and 0 bases, with 9 bases remaining between them. The CDR3 has 14 amino acids.